This T cell receptor (beta chain) was found in a study of CD8+ T cells in alopecia areata. Points from the study as a whole: Lesional scalp, notably in alopecia totalis/universalis, had clonality above that of normal scalp. Mice gave a clearer picture of TCR sharing than patients did, possibly for HLA-related reasons.

Isolated RNA was reverse transcribed into cDNA used as the sequencing template. Clones were sequenced by immunoSEQ multiplex PCR, and TCRdb holds only the in-frame ones, with some missing. Counted here are 200,000 to 250,000 clones, 50% to 65% occurring once; the ten biggest clones make up around 0.44%. Germline CDR1 reads GTSNPN; CDR2 reads SVGIG (reference sequence). J gave up 6 bases and V 0 bases, and 1 base lay outside the gene matches. The CDR3 runs to 13 residues. With respect to this clone: Its target is unknown.

The investigators collected lesional scalp punch biopsies and peripheral blood from alopecia areata patients. This specimen consisted of CD4+ T cells sorted from blood, obtained at week 0. The genes are TRBV30 and TRBJ1-2, with TRBD1 identical over 10 bases. This receptor was taken from a human donor with alopecia areata. The CDR3 reads CAWSVGTGDGYTF. CDR3 nucleotide sequence: TGTGCCTGGAGTGTAGGGACAGGGGATGGCTACACCTTC. Full variable domain (outside the CDR3, taken from reference TRBV30 and TRBJ1-2): SQTIHQWPATLVQPVGSPLSLECTVEGTSNPNLYWYRQAAGRGLQLLFYSVGIGQISSEVPQNLSASRPQDRQFILSSKKLLLSDSGFYLCAWSVGTGDGYTFGSGTRLTVV.